The 26 T cell receptor beta chains listed next were all sequenced from one sample in a study of cytomegalovirus exposure and HLA in healthy donors. Primers included in the PCR were 60 Vbeta and 13 Jbeta primers. TCRdb keeps only in-frame clones here, not all; method: immunoSEQ multiplex PCR. The data contain 110,000 to 150,000 clones, roughly four fifths of them singletons. The sample taken for sequencing was PBMCs. The receptors were gathered from a human donor in good health.

The chain employs TRBV25-1 and TRBJ1-6, with a weak D call TRBD1 (5 bases). The V end lost 3 bases, the J end lost 10 bases, and 13 bases lay between the germline ends. Per the germline V gene, CDR1 is MGHDK and CDR2 is SYGVNS. The CDR3 is 14 residues long. The CDR3, as DNA: TGTGCCAGCAGTGATTTTGGGGCGTCCTCACCCCTCCACTTT. Residues: CASSDFGASSPLHF.

J is TRBJ1-3 and V is TRBV12-5; D gene ambiguous. The CDR3 runs to 13 residues. In germline, CDR1 is LGHNT, CDR2 FRNRAP. Trimming took off 4 bases at V and 4 bases at J, with 8 bases between the two ends. This CDR3 is CASGYGRGNTIYF. CDR3 nucleotide sequence: TGTGCTAGTGGTTATGGCAGGGGAAACACCATATATTTT. The complete variable domain, with remaining parts taken from reference TRBV12-5 and TRBJ1-3, reads DARVTQTPRHKVTEMGQEVTMRCQPILGHNTVFWYRQTMMQGLELLAYFRNRAPLDDSGMPKDRFSAEMPDATLATLKIQPSEPRDSAVYFCASGYGRGNTIYFGEGSWLTVV.

CDR3 nucleotide sequence: TGCGCCAGCAGCCAAGGTCGGGGGGTAGACTATGGCTACACCTTC. It codes for CASSQGRGVDYGYTF. The rearrangement links TRBV4-1 to TRBJ1-2; tentatively, D is TRBD1 (5 bases). Trimming left V 1 base short and J 3 bases short, with 12 bases between. The germline V gene has CDR1 MGHRA and CDR2 YSYEKL. This CDR3 spans 15 amino acids.

The chain employs TRBV18 and TRBJ2-1; the match to TRBD2 covers 14 bases. V dropped 0 bases and J dropped 7; count of bases not matched to a gene: 2. The CDR3 contains 16 residues. CDR1 is KGHSH and CDR2 is LQKENI in the germline V gene. The CDR3: CASSPPGTSGSNEQFF. CDR3 bases: TGTGCCAGCTCACCACCCGGGACTAGCGGGAGTAATGAGCAGTTCTTC.

The chain is built from TRBV7-3 and TRBJ2-1; tentatively, D is TRBD2 (7 bases). Germline V gene lookup returns CDR1 SGHTA and CDR2 FQGTGA. Between the trimmed V and J ends, which lost 0 bases and 4 bases, there was a span of 13 bases. There are 16 residues in the CDR3. The CDR3 DNA is TGTGCCAGCAGCTTAACAGGGGGGGCCCAATACAATGAGCAGTTCTTC. It encodes CASSLTGGAQYNEQFF.

The CDR3 DNA sequence: TGTGCCAGCAGCTCGGGACTAGCGGAGTTCTTC. Its translation: CASSSGLAEFF. The chain carries TRBV11-2 and TRBJ2-1, with 11 bases matching TRBD2. The V segment lost 4 bases and the J segment 14 bases; nucleotides outside the gene matches: 1. The CDR3 length is 11 residues. Germline CDR1 reads SGHAT; CDR2 reads FQNNGV. The whole variable domain, filled in from reference TRBV11-2 and TRBJ2-1, reads EAGVAQSPRYKIIEKRQSVAFWCNPISGHATLYWYQQILGQGPKLLIQFQNNGVVDDSQLPKDRFSAERLKGVDSTLKIQPAKLEDSAVYLCASSSGLAEFFGPGTRLTVL.

Only one count was recorded for this clone. This rearrangement joins TRBV5-6 to TRBJ2-7; D might be TRBD2 (5 bases). This CDR3 has 12 residues. Germline V gene lookup returns CDR1 SGHDT and CDR2 YYEEEE. V lost 4 bases and J 2 bases, leaving 7 bases between the germline ends. The CDR3 bases are TGTGCCAGCAGCCTCGGGGCCTACGAGCAGTACTTC. It is translated as CASSLGAYEQYF.

The V and J genes are TRBV2 and TRBJ2-3; the match to TRBD2 covers 7 bases. Germline CDR1 and CDR2: SNHLY and FYNNEI. The CDR3 runs to 19 residues. V shed 7 bases, J shed 4 bases, and the junction held 23 bases outside the gene matches. CDR3 nucleotides: TGTGCCAGCAATGCCCGGACTAGTAACAATGGCGGGGCGGCAGATACGCAGTATTTT. Residues: CASNARTSNNGGAADTQYF.

The chain links TRBV19 to TRBJ2-6; the D is unclear. The V gene's germline CDR1 is LNHDA and CDR2 SQIVND (reference sequence). The V end lost 4 bases, the J end lost 7 bases, and 17 bases lay between the germline ends. This CDR3 comprises 16 residues. The CDR3 DNA is TGTGCCAGTAGTAACACAGTCCCGATAGTAGCCAACGTCCTGACTTTC. Its protein is CASSNTVPIVANVLTF.

The rearrangement links TRBV29-1 to TRBJ2-7, with 7 positions matching TRBD1. The CDR3 covers 13 residues. V lost 6 bases to trimming and J lost 7 bases; unmatched junction nucleotides: 12. Per the germline V gene, CDR1 is SQVTM and CDR2 is ANQGSEA. Written as DNA, the CDR3 is TGCAGCGTCTGGGACAGAAGCTACGGGGAGCAGTACTTC. The encoded protein is CSVWDRSYGEQYF.

The J gene is TRBJ2-7, the V gene TRBV18, with D perhaps TRBD2 (7 bases). The germline CDR1 and CDR2 sequences are KGHSH and LQKENI. This CDR3 region has 17 residues. Trimming cost V 0 bases and J 4 bases, with 19 bases left between them. The CDR3 reads CASSPPIMRAGHYEQYF. In nucleotides, the CDR3 is TGTGCCAGCTCACCACCGATAATGCGAGCGGGACATTACGAGCAGTACTTC.

Only one count was recorded for this clone. The V gene is TRBV6-5, the J gene TRBJ2-3, with 7 bases fitting TRBD2. Trimming at V came to 3 bases and at J to 1 base, leaving 4 bases not matched to a gene. The CDR3 is 15 amino acids. Germline V gene data show CDR1 as MNHEY and CDR2 as SVGAGI. The CDR3 DNA reads as TGTGCCAGCAGTTATCGTCTAGCGGGCACAGATACGCAGTATTTT. Translating it yields CASSYRLAGTDTQYF.

V and J are TRBV7-9 and TRBJ1-1; 7 nucleotides line up with TRBD1. This CDR3 has 17 amino acids. CDR1 and CDR2 (germline): SEHNR, FQNEAQ (reference sequence). V shed 4 bases, J shed 3 bases, and the junction held 14 bases outside the gene matches. In DNA form, the CDR3 reads TGTGCCAGCAGCTCCACCAACAGGGGTTGGGTGGACACTGAAGCTTTCTTT. This translates into CASSSTNRGWVDTEAFF.

The chain uses TRBV5-1 and TRBJ1-1, with a tentative D call TRBD1 (5 bases). Germline values: CDR1 SGHRS, CDR2 YFSETQ. V was cut by 1 base and J by 2 bases, with 9 bases left in between. The CDR3 runs 14 residues. The CDR3 nucleotides read TGCGCCAGCAGCTTGAAGGGGCTTAACACTGAAGCTTTCTTT. Amino acid sequence: CASSLKGLNTEAFF.

The chain links TRBV29-1 to TRBJ2-5; 7 nucleotides align to TRBD1. CDR3 length equals 13 residues. With V trimmed by 7 bases and J by 5 bases, 10 bases remained unmatched. CDR1 SQVTM and CDR2 ANQGSEA come from the germline V gene. CDR3 amino acids: CSAKETGEETQYF. In DNA form, the CDR3 reads TGCAGCGCCAAGGAAACAGGGGAGGAGACCCAGTACTTC.

The V call is TRBV6-5, the J call TRBJ2-2; D might be TRBD2 (7 bases). There are 14 residues in the CDR3. V was clipped by 7 bases and J by 6 bases, with 15 bases between them. Germline CDR1 and CDR2: MNHEY and SVGAGI. The CDR3 here is CASTTRGGPGELFF. In DNA form, the CDR3 reads TGTGCCAGCACCACGAGGGGGGGACCCGGGGAGCTGTTTTTT.

The rearrangement links TRBV11-2 to TRBJ1-1; D might be TRBD1 (5 bases). This CDR3 is built from 14 residues. V gave up 2 bases and J gave up 0 bases, with 7 bases separating them. Looked up from germline, CDR1 is SGHAT and CDR2 is FQNNGV. CDR3 sequence: CASSLLGVNTEAFF. CDR3 nucleotides: TGTGCCAGCAGCTTATTAGGGGTGAACACTGAAGCTTTCTTT.

The chain couples TRBV19 to TRBJ2-1; 10 bases align to TRBD2. CDR3 length equals 15 residues. Germline CDR1 reads LNHDA; CDR2 reads SQIVND (reference sequence). V gave up 6 bases and J gave up 7 bases; unmatched junction bases: 9. The CDR3 DNA reads as TGTGCCAGTAGATCTAGCGGGAGAGGGAGAAATGAGCAGTTCTTC. Its protein product is CASRSSGRGRNEQFF.

This clone was seen just once. The rearrangement joins TRBV27 to TRBJ2-3, with 9 bases aligning to TRBD2. This CDR3 region has 15 residues. From germline, CDR1 is MNHEY and CDR2 SMNVEV (reference sequence). The V and J ends lost 0 bases and 5 bases, in that order; junction bases with no gene match: 3. DNA of the CDR3: TGTGCCAGCAGTTTATCGCGGGGGGGCAAAGATACGCAGTATTTT. Its protein product is CASSLSRGGKDTQYF.

The gene calls are TRBV9 and TRBJ2-2; 7 positions agree with TRBD2. Germline CDR1 SGDLS, CDR2 YYNGEE. V lost 0 bases and J lost 8; bases outside the gene matches: 4. This CDR3 is built from 14 residues. CDR3 amino acids: CASSVDNGRGELFF. As DNA, the CDR3 is TGTGCCAGCAGCGTAGATAACGGGAGGGGGGAGCTGTTTTTT.

This clone appeared a single time. This chain connects TRBV30 to TRBJ1-3; 9 nucleotides match TRBD1. Germline CDR1 GTSNPN, CDR2 SVGIG (reference sequence). This CDR3 contains 15 residues. V was clipped by 0 bases and J by 11 bases; unmatched bases: 11. CDR3 DNA: TGTGCCTGGAGTGTAGTGGGACAGGGATTGGGGCCCATATATTTT. Encoded protein: CAWSVVGQGLGPIYF.

The genes are TRBV5-1 and TRBJ2-5; 13 bases map to TRBD2. The tail of the sequence fits TRBJ2-7 better, so the J call may be wrong. Germline assignment: CDR1 SGHRS and CDR2 YFSETQ. This CDR3 region has 16 residues. The CDR3 loop reads CASSWTSGSVGYEQYF. The CDR3 nucleotides read TGCGCCAGCAGCTGGACTAGCGGGAGCGTGGGCTACGAGCAGTACTTC.

This chain connects TRBV6-1 to TRBJ2-7; possible D gene TRBD1, 5 bases. CDR1 is MNHNS and CDR2 is SASEGT in the germline V gene. CDR3 length equals 14 residues. Trimming stripped 7 bases from V and 2 bases from J, with 15 bases between. The CDR3 reads CASMGPEKAYEQYF. The DNA for the CDR3 is TGTGCCAGCATGGGGCCGGAAAAGGCCTACGAGCAGTACTTC.

Only one count was recorded for this clone. The chain is built from TRBV6-6 and TRBJ2-7, with 9 nucleotides matching TRBD2. The CDR3 runs to 13 residues. V was clipped by 8 bases and J by 4 bases; unmatched bases: 6. The germline V gene encodes CDR1 MNHNY and CDR2 SVGAGI (reference sequence). Written as DNA, the CDR3 is TGTGCCAGCTCCCTAGCGGGATTTTACGAGCAGTACTTC. This sequence encodes CASSLAGFYEQYF.

The chain carries TRBV6-5 and TRBJ2-3, with TRBD2 matching 10 bases. The junction had 4 bases not matched to a gene; V was cut back by 6 bases and J by 1 base. The CDR3 has 15 residues. Per germline, CDR1 MNHEY and CDR2 SVGAGI. Here the CDR3 DNA reads TGTGCCAGCAGGAGGACTAGCGGCGGCACAGATACGCAGTATTTT. Amino acids: CASRRTSGGTDTQYF.

This chain connects TRBV13 to TRBJ2-2, with 8 bases matching TRBD1. CDR1 and CDR2 from the germline V gene are PRHDT and FYEKMQ (reference sequence). J gave up 10 bases and V 0 bases, and 7 bases lay outside the gene matches. This CDR3 contains 15 residues. The CDR3 reads CASSLGPRGLTELFF. For the CDR3, the DNA is TGTGCCAGCAGCTTAGGCCCCAGGGGGCTAACGGAGCTGTTTTTT.